This TCR beta chain stems from a study of shared clonotypes between healthy human individuals. Study-wide background: Per-donor plates numbered three CD4 naive, three CD4 memory, two CD8 naive and one CD8 memory. Whole-study results and caveats: A handful of donors shared around 5% of their naive CD4 clonotypes. Larger estimated richness was generally recorded for naive subsets relative to memory subsets.

With regard to this clone: What it binds is not known.

V lost 1 base and J lost 2, with 13 bases in between. The CDR3 contains 16 residues. Germline CDR1 reads SGHAT; CDR2 reads FQNNGV. Every contributor of samples was a Caucasian grown-up residing in Nashville, Tennessee. This table comes from immunoSEQ multiplex PCR, and its TCRdb copy is limited to in-frame clones, with some not included. The sample has about 2.4 million clones; over 85% are singletons. The rearrangement links TRBV11-2 to TRBJ2-3; D is uncertain. The sample consisted of naive CD4+ T cells from PBMCs. Subset specified: CD45RA+ positively selected. The sequence derives from a man between 18 and 29 years old in good health. Some clones in this sample may be carry-over from other donors' samples. The DNA of the CDR3 is TGTGCCAGCAGCTTAGTTCCGGGCGGCCACACAGATACGCAGTATTTT. It is translated as CASSLVPGGHTDTQYF.